This record looks at one T cell receptor beta chain sequence and its context. Its antigen specificity is not known. Base-call qualities are not available, and no considerably larger clone is one nucleotide away. The data belong to a study of shared clonotypes between healthy human individuals (dated by TCRdb to between 2020 and 2021). Some background on the complete study: The cohort comprised a couple of women and a few men aged 18 to 49 years. To increase sequencing depth and limit assay-specific biases, TCR repertoire library preparation and sequencing were carried out by different laboratories using diverse techniques. For each donor, CD4 naive and CD4 memory were each run on three plates, CD8 naive on two plates, and CD8 memory on one plate. Per donor, leukapheresis produced somewhere between about 0.94 and 9.5 billion PBMCs. The study deeply sequenced blood TCR repertoires of about 5 healthy adults to estimate repertoire size and the extent of clonotype sharing between individuals.

TCR CDR3 regions were amplified from genomic DNA by multiplex PCR using the deep immunoSEQ assay. For each cell subset, the extracted genomic DNA was distributed evenly across all wells of several immunoSEQ 96-well plates, and each plate served as one replicate. For sorted subsets, roughly 200 ng of genomic DNA, equivalent to tens of thousands of T cell genomes, went into each replicate PCR. Purified libraries were measured with a Qubit 3.0 fluorometer, size-checked on a Bioanalyzer 2100, and measured again with the KAPA Library Quantification kit. A separate single-read 150-cycle Illumina NextSeq 550 flow cell was used to sequence each immunoSEQ 96-well plate. Processing in the source paper ran as follows. Because the immunoSEQ output included only junctional sequences and no quality scores, the filtering could not be the same as the filtering used for full-length reads. To assign V/J genes and CDR3, sequences were annotated against IMGT germline references using PyIR, a Python wrapper for IgBLAST v1.9. Reads with weak V/J assignments (E-value above 1e-6), missing CDR3, stop codons, out-of-frame junctions, or ambiguous translated residues were removed. V3J clonotypes were defined as sequences sharing the same inferred V gene, J gene, and CDR3 amino acid sequence. Percentage overlap between repertoires was computed as shared unique clonotypes divided by the size of the smaller repertoire. Richness of each repertoire was evaluated using RTK rarefaction, the Chao1 estimator, and Recon v2.1 estimates of unobserved clonotypes. OLGA was used to compute generation probabilities for all TCRbeta clonotypes that the gDNA method yielded from a handful of donors. Drawn from immuneACCESS, this table holds only the in-frame rearrangements with V and J called that TCRdb kept. Clones are partly lost; checked studies trace under half to an unresolved V gene and leave the rest unexplained. The V and J calls and clone size are taken from that table; D and trimming were inferred from the DNA. In this sample the table shows around 700,000 clones, roughly 70% of which occur a single time. Together, the top ten hold roughly 1.8% of the sample.

What the research found in general, with its limitations: Naive subsets generally had larger estimated clonotype richness than memory subsets. Rarefaction of sorted-subset datasets indicated incomplete sequencing despite the large sequencing depth. Sampling was restricted to blood, and TCR repertoires in tissue are likely to differ from TCR repertoires in blood. Sharing across four donors was observed for approximately 5% of naive CD4, over 3% of naive CD8, 2.3% of memory CD4, and roughly 0.43% of memory CD8 clonotypes. Because the study included a small number of donors, the genetic and exposure-history diversity represented was limited. Compared with non-shared clonotypes, clonotypes shared by all four sorted-subset donors had higher generation probabilities. Pairwise subsampling led to the expectation that sequencing depth would affect the degree of clonotype sharing among donors.

The donors were healthy, HIV-negative adults with no recently reported acute infections or vaccinations. Only Caucasian adults living in Nashville, Tennessee, USA were represented among the donors. CD4+ T cells were enriched through magnetic negative selection, after which naive cells were positively selected on CD45RA and the remaining negative fraction served as the memory subset. After blood collection by leukapheresis, PBMCs were isolated using Ficoll-Histopaque density gradient centrifugation and then cryopreserved in the vapor phase of liquid nitrogen. Analytical flow cytometry was used to check the purity and quantity of every magnetically sorted T cell population. Genomic DNA was isolated from every sorted fraction and measured by UV absorbance on a Nanodrop 2000c. V loses 6 bases of germline sequence and J loses 0 bases, and the interval between the two ends is 12 bases. Reading from cysteine to phenylalanine, the CDR3 counts 15 amino acids. The kept DNA is CDR3 alone, 45 bases in frame from the first base. For CDR1 and CDR2, the germline V gene lists SNHLY and FYNNEI.

Sequencing used memory CD4+ T cells sorted from blood. Read against the paper, the sample's cell subset or site label means: CD45RA-negative fraction. This TCR was sampled from a woman aged 25 to 39 in good health. The chain is encoded by TRBV2 joined to TRBJ1-5; the D gene is not confidently resolved. The CDR3 loop reads CASSREVVSNQPQHF. In nucleotide form, the sequence is TGTGCCAGCAGCCGGGAGGTCGTTAGCAATCAGCCCCAGCATTTT.